The TCR beta chain under discussion was sequenced for a study of cytomegalovirus exposure and HLA in healthy donors. Study outcomes and limitations: In a later analysis, productive TCRs from donors in an Asian-associated ancestry cluster reportedly carried fewer N-insertions than the cohort mean.

This clone was detected a few times. What it binds is unknown. Germline CDR1 and CDR2: SEHNR and FQNEAQ (reference sequence). V lost 6 bases and J lost 4; bases outside the gene matches: 5. The CDR3 covers 13 residues. This PCR relied on a set of 60 Vbeta primers and 13 Jbeta primers. TCRdb's copy holds only in-frame clones and misses some; the assay was immunoSEQ multiplex PCR. The profile shows 180,000 or so clones, about 9% of them singletons. Sequences were obtained from PBMCs. This chain uses TRBV7-9 with TRBJ2-5, with 7 nucleotides matching TRBD2. The receptor was isolated from a woman between 25 and 40 years old in good health and CMV-seropositive. The chain's CDR3 is CASSPSGRETQYF. CDR3 bases: TGTGCCAGCAGTCCTAGCGGCCGAGAGACCCAGTACTTC.